These 16 T cell receptor beta chains share one sample of origin, sequenced in a study of cytomegalovirus exposure and HLA in healthy donors. 13 Jbeta primers and 60 Vbeta primers were used for the PCR. Only in-frame clones appear in the TCRdb table, and some are missing; sequencing was by immunoSEQ multiplex PCR. The sample lists about 180,000 clones, 77% occurring once. The sample was PBMCs. Source of these receptors: a woman in her sixties or seventies in good health and CMV-seropositive.

The V and J genes are TRBV11-2 and TRBJ2-5; 9 bases match TRBD1. CDR1 is SGHAT, CDR2 FQNNGV, per germline. V was pared by 4 bases and J by 4 bases, with 7 bases of the junction left unmatched. The CDR3 is made up of 15 amino acids. CDR3 nucleotide sequence: TGTGCCAGCAGCTCTTTCGGACAGGGGTTAGAGACCCAGTACTTC. Translated, it gives CASSSFGQGLETQYF. Drawing the rest from reference TRBV11-2 and TRBJ2-5, the complete variable domain is EAGVAQSPRYKIIEKRQSVAFWCNPISGHATLYWYQQILGQGPKLLIQFQNNGVVDDSQLPKDRFSAERLKGVDSTLKIQPAKLEDSAVYLCASSSFGQGLETQYFGPGTRLLVL.

This chain links TRBV27 with TRBJ1-2, with 8 bases aligning to TRBD1. Germline CDR1 MNHEY, CDR2 SMNVEV (reference sequence). With 2 bases clipped from V and 4 bases from J, the junction kept 6 bases outside the gene matches. CDR3 length: 15 residues. The chain's CDR3 is CASSLLGQGRYGYTF. The DNA of the CDR3 is TGTGCCAGCAGTTTACTCGGACAGGGACGCTATGGCTACACCTTC.

The rearrangement joins TRBV5-1 to TRBJ2-1, with TRBD2 identical over 8 bases. The CDR3 consists of 14 residues. Germline CDR1 reads SGHRS; CDR2 reads YFSETQ. Germline trimming cut 6 bases from V and 8 bases from J; bases unmatched to any gene: 10. The CDR3 sequence is CASTPGGARYEQFF. DNA of the CDR3: TGCGCCAGCACCCCCGGGGGGGCTCGCTATGAGCAGTTCTTC.

This clone occurred once. This rearrangement joins TRBV13 to TRBJ2-7, with D perhaps matching TRBD2 (6 bases). CDR1 is PRHDT, CDR2 FYEKMQ, per germline (reference sequence). The CDR3 totals 16 residues. The germline V and J ends were trimmed by 5 bases and 0 bases, with 17 bases remaining between them. CDR3 loop: CASSALSGVHSYEQYF. CDR3 DNA: TGTGCCAGCAGCGCACTTAGCGGAGTGCACTCCTACGAGCAGTACTTC.

Of note for this clone: This specimen includes other DNA sequences encoding the same CDR3. The rearrangement joins TRBV27 to TRBJ2-1, with TRBD2 identical over 10 bases. Germline loops: CDR1 MNHEY, CDR2 SMNVEV (reference sequence). This CDR3 region has 15 residues. The ends lost 6 bases at V and 0 bases at J; junction bases unmatched: 2. CDR3 in amino acids: CASSPSGSSYNEQFF. The CDR3, as DNA: TGTGCCAGCAGCCCTAGCGGGAGCTCCTACAATGAGCAGTTCTTC.

The rearrangement uses TRBV30 and TRBJ1-6; the D is unclear. This CDR3 has 11 residues. Deletions cut 2 bases from V and 8 bases from J, with 4 bases between. The germline CDR1 and CDR2 sequences are GTSNPN and SVGIG (reference sequence). CDR3 in amino acids: CAWSFYSPLHF. CDR3 sequence (DNA): TGTGCCTGGAGTTTCTATTCACCCCTCCACTTT.

V and J are TRBV19 and TRBJ1-5; 7 bases match TRBD1. V lost 7 bases, J lost 3 bases, and 9 bases stayed unmatched. Germline loops: CDR1 LNHDA, CDR2 SQIVND (reference sequence). The CDR3 is 15 residues long. The CDR3 nucleotides read TGTGCCAGTACCGTGACAGGGAAGGTCAATCAGCCCCAGCATTTT. Amino acid sequence: CASTVTGKVNQPQHF. The full variable domain, rest sourced from reference TRBV19 and TRBJ1-5, is DGGITQSPKYLFRKEGQNVTLSCEQNLNHDAMYWYRQDPGQGLRLIYYSQIVNDFQKGDIAEGYSVSREKKESFPLTVTSAQKNPTAFYLCASTVTGKVNQPQHFGDGTRLSIL.

This clone was seen more than once but under ten times. The genes are TRBV7-2 and TRBJ2-5; no firm D call. CDR1 is SGHTA and CDR2 is FQGNSA in the germline V gene. The V end was cut by 2 bases, the J end by 4 bases, with 8 bases between. The CDR3 covers 13 residues. In nucleotides, the CDR3 is TGTGCCAGCAGCTTAACTCCGGTAGAGACCCAGTACTTC. This codes for CASSLTPVETQYF.

V and J are TRBV6-5 and TRBJ2-7, with D maybe TRBD1 (6 bases). Germline lookup yields CDR1 MNHEY and CDR2 SVGAGI. Trimming removed 2 bases at V and 0 bases at J, with 11 bases between. This CDR3 is built from 15 residues. This CDR3 is CASSYNEGVSYEQYF. The CDR3 region has the DNA TGTGCCAGCAGTTACAATGAGGGGGTCTCCTACGAGCAGTACTTC.

This chain joins TRBV18 and TRBJ1-4; D is ambiguous. Trimming took 3 bases from V and 2 from J, leaving 4 bases between them. The CDR3 extends over 13 amino acids. Per the germline V gene, CDR1 is KGHSH and CDR2 is LQKENI. The chain's CDR3 is CASSPQTNEKLFF. Here the CDR3 DNA reads TGTGCCAGCTCACCCCAGACTAATGAAAAACTGTTTTTT.

The chain recombines TRBV27 with TRBJ2-1; 7 bases align to TRBD1. This CDR3 comprises 17 residues. Trimming at V came to 4 bases and at J to 4 bases, leaving 13 bases not matched to a gene. From germline, CDR1 is MNHEY and CDR2 SMNVEV (reference sequence). CDR3 residues: CASSSLLTGNIYNEQFF. The CDR3 nucleotides read TGTGCCAGCAGTTCTCTTTTGACAGGGAACATATACAATGAGCAGTTCTTC.

This clone was seen a single time. This chain's CDR3 is CASTGLAGTDTQYF. The CDR3 DNA sequence: TGTGCCAGCACCGGACTAGCGGGCACAGATACGCAGTATTTT. This chain joins TRBV5-4 and TRBJ2-3; TRBD2 matches at 10 bases. The V segment lost 6 bases and the J segment 1 base; nucleotides outside the gene matches: 2. Germline loops: CDR1 SGHNT, CDR2 YYREEE (reference sequence). The length of the CDR3 is 14 residues. The full variable domain, rest sourced from reference TRBV5-4 and TRBJ2-3, is ETGVTQSPTHLIKTRGQQVTLRCSSQSGHNTVSWYQQALGQGPQFIFQYYREEENGRGNFPPRFSGLQFPNYSSELNVNALELDDSALYLCASTGLAGTDTQYFGPGTRLTVL.

V and J are TRBV5-1 and TRBJ2-7, with 9 positions matching TRBD2. CDR1 and CDR2 (germline): SGHRS, YFSETQ. There are 17 residues in the CDR3. J gave up 0 bases and V 2 bases, and 9 bases lay outside the gene matches. As DNA, the CDR3 is TGCGCCAGCAGCTTTGGAGGCGGGGGGGCAAGCTCCTACGAGCAGTACTTC. As protein: CASSFGGGGASSYEQYF. Using reference TRBV5-1 and TRBJ2-7 for the parts outside the CDR3, the full variable domain is KAGVTQTPRYLIKTRGQQVTLSCSPISGHRSVSWYQQTPGQGLQFLFEYFSETQRNKGNFPGRFSGRQFSNSRSEMNVSTLELGDSALYLCASSFGGGGASSYEQYFGPGTRLTVT.

Only one count was recorded for this clone. The rearrangement uses TRBV5-6 and TRBJ2-1; 12 bases are shared with TRBD2. This CDR3 contains 15 residues. The germline V gene has CDR1 SGHDT and CDR2 YYEEEE. The V segment lost 1 base and the J segment 8 bases; nucleotides outside the gene matches: 4. DNA of the CDR3: TGTGCCAGCAGCTTGTTACTAGCGGGGGGTCATGAGCAGTTCTTC. Protein: CASSLLLAGGHEQFF.

The chain links TRBV30 to TRBJ1-4; 7 bases fit TRBD1. Germline V gives CDR1 GTSNPN, CDR2 SVGIG (reference sequence). J lost 8 bases, V lost 3 bases, and 9 bases had no gene match. The CDR3 extends over 14 amino acids. In nucleotides, the CDR3 is TGTGCCTGGAGGAGGGACAGTGGAGCCGAAAAACTGTTTTTT. It specifies CAWRRDSGAEKLFF.

Only a few counts were recorded for this clone. CDR3 nucleotides: TGTGCCAGCAGTTTGGGCACTGGGCGAGGAAACACCATATATTTT. Translated: CASSLGTGRGNTIYF. The gene calls are TRBV6-5 and TRBJ1-3; no reliable D call. V was shortened by 4 bases and J by 4 bases, with 14 bases between the two germline ends. CDR1 is MNHEY, CDR2 SVGAGI, per germline. The CDR3 length is 15 residues.